The present entry profiles one TCR beta chain with its context. The method was immunoSEQ multiplex PCR; TCRdb's version includes in-frame clones alone and lacks a portion of them. The sample carries about 14,000 clones, 70% to 90% recorded once. Germline CDR1 is GTSNPN and CDR2 is SVGIG (reference sequence). The CDR3 runs to 15 residues. V gave up 4 bases and J gave up 0 bases; unmatched junction bases: 6. This entry belongs to a study of blood T cell repertoires in COVID-19. This TCR was sampled from a human donor with active COVID-19. The donor label of this sample is uncertain. Material: peripheral blood. The chain has TRBV30 and TRBJ2-1, with 7 bases that match TRBD1. In nucleotides, the CDR3 is TGTGCCTGGAACCCGGGACAGAGCTCCTACAATGAGCAGTTCTTC. The encoded protein is CAWNPGQSSYNEQFF.